This T cell receptor beta chain was sequenced for a study of T-cell reconstitution after alpha-beta-depleted transplantation in children. V was shortened by 2 bases and J by 1 base, with 15 bases between the two germline ends. This CDR3 spans 16 amino acids. Germline CDR1 reads SGHDT; CDR2 reads YYEEEE. Findings and caveats of the study: One year post-transplant, T-cell counts and diversity were largely derived from T cells produced anew.

For TCRbeta, the library was prepared with unique molecular identifiers. TCRdb analysed the PCR reads with MiXCR anew, one entry per CDR3 protein. The sample lists over 400,000 distinct CDR3 sequences; roughly 43% were seen once. Points on this clonotype: What it binds is not known.

This chain connects TRBV5-6 to TRBJ2-5; possibly TRBD2 for D (6 bases). The specimen comprised PBMCs, sampled before TCRalphabeta/CD19-depleted stem cell transplant. The clonotype originates from a girl aged 2-9 years with aplastic anemia, due to receive a stem cell transplant. For the CDR3, the DNA is TGTGCCAGCAGCTTAGGAGGGTGGGGGATCCAAGAGACCCAGTACTTC. It is translated as CASSLGGWGIQETQYF.